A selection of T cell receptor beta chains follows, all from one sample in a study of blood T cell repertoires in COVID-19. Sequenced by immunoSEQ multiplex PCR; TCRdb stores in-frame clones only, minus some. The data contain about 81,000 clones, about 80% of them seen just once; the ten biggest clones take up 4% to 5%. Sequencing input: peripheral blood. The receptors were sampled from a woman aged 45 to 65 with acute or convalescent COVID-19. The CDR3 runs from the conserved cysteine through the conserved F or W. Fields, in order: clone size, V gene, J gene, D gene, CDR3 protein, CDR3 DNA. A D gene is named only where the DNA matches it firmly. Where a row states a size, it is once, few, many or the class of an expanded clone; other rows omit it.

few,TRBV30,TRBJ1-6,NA,CAWSVDSSSYNSPLHF,TGTGCCTGGAGTGTAGACAGTAGCTCCTATAATTCACCCCTCCACTTT
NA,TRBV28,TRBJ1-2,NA,CASSIPPSPSGGYTF,TGTGCCAGCAGTATCCCTCCAAGTCCCTCGGGAGGCTACACCTTC
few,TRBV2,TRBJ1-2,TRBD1,CASSYDRGGYGYTF,TGTGCCAGCAGTTACGACAGGGGAGGCTATGGCTACACCTTC
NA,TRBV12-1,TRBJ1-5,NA,CASSLDRGNQPQHF,TGTGCCAGCAGCTTGGACAGGGGCAATCAGCCCCAGCATTTT
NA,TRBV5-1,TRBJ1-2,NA,CASSPGDSPYGYTF,TGCGCCAGCAGCCCAGGGGATTCCCCCTATGGCTACACCTTC
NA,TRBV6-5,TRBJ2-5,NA,CASSSRSGSQETQYF,TGTGCCAGCAGTTCGCGGAGTGGCAGCCAAGAGACCCAGTACTTC
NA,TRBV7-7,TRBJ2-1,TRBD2,CASSQGVAGDVNEQFF,TGTGCCAGCAGCCAGGGGGTAGCGGGGGACGTTAATGAGCAGTTCTTC
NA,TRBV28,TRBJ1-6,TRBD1,CASSPRTGEVLLHF,TGTGCCAGCAGTCCCCGGACAGGGGAGGTCCTTCTCCACTTT
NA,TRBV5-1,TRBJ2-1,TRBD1,CASSLFGNRGGEQFF,TGCGCCAGCAGCTTGTTTGGAAACCGAGGGGGCGAGCAGTTCTTC
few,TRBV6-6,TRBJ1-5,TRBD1,CASSYDRGSNQPQHF,TGTGCCAGCAGTTATGACAGGGGAAGCAATCAGCCCCAGCATTTT
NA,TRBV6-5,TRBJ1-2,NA,CASTEALQGHYGYTF,TGTGCCAGCACCGAGGCTTTACAGGGCCACTATGGCTACACCTTC
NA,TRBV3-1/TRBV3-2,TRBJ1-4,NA,CASSHRRQGGTNEKLFF,TGTGCCAGCAGCCACCGTCGGCAGGGAGGAACTAATGAAAAACTGTTTTTT
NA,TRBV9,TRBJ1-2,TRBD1,CASSDRSDRDHGYTF,TGTGCCAGCAGCGATCGATCGGACAGGGACCATGGCTACACCTTC
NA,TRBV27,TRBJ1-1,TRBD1,CASSSLQGARTEAFF,TGTGCCAGCAGTTCGCTACAGGGGGCGAGGACTGAAGCTTTCTTT
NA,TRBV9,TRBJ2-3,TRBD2,CASSPGLAVTDTQYF,TGTGCCAGCAGCCCCGGACTAGCGGTCACAGATACGCAGTATTTT
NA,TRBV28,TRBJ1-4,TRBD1,CASKNPGGVGEKLFF,TGTGCCAGCAAAAACCCAGGGGGCGTGGGTGAAAAACTGTTTTTT
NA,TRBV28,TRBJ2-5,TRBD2,CASSVTSGGPQETQYF,TGTGCCAGCAGTGTGACTAGCGGGGGACCACAAGAGACCCAGTACTTC
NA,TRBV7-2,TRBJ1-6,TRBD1,CASSLGGQGYSPLHF,TGTGCCAGCAGCTTGGGGGGACAGGGGTATTCACCCCTCCACTTT
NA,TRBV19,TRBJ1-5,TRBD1,CASSIGTGGGQPQHF,TGTGCCAGTAGTATAGGTACAGGGGGCGGTCAGCCCCAGCATTTT
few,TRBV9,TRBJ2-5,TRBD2,CASSVVARGSGVETQYF,TGTGCCAGCAGCGTAGTCGCCAGGGGTAGCGGGGTAGAGACCCAGTACTTC
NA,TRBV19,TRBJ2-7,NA,CASSIGRAYEQYF,TGTGCCAGTAGTATAGGGAGGGCCTACGAGCAGTACTTC
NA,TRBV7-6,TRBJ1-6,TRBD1,CASSGDRRTYNSPLHF,TGTGCCAGCAGCGGGGACAGAAGAACCTATAATTCACCCCTCCACTTT
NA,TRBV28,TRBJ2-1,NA,CASSSGLSSYNEQFF,TGTGCCAGCAGTTCAGGGTTGAGCTCCTACAATGAGCAGTTCTTC
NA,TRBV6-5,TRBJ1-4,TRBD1,CASSYKPGQGNEKLFF,TGTGCCAGCAGTTACAAACCGGGACAGGGGAATGAAAAACTGTTTTTT
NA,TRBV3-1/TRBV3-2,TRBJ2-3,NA,CASSHTGTDTQYF,TGTGCCAGCAGCCACACTGGCACAGATACGCAGTATTTT
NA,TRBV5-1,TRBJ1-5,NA,CASSPGGGLGNQPQHF,TGCGCCAGCTCACCCGGGGGAGGTTTAGGGAATCAGCCCCAGCATTTT
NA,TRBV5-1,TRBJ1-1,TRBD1,CASSPRDRGKRTEAFF,TGCGCCAGCAGCCCCCGGGACAGGGGGAAACGCACTGAAGCTTTCTTT
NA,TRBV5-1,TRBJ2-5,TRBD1,CASSLLGQGIPETQYF,TGCGCCAGCAGCTTGCTCGGACAGGGAATACCAGAGACCCAGTACTTC
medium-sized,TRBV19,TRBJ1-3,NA,CASRARQSSGNTIYF,TGTGCCAGTAGAGCCAGGCAAAGCTCTGGAAACACCATATATTTT